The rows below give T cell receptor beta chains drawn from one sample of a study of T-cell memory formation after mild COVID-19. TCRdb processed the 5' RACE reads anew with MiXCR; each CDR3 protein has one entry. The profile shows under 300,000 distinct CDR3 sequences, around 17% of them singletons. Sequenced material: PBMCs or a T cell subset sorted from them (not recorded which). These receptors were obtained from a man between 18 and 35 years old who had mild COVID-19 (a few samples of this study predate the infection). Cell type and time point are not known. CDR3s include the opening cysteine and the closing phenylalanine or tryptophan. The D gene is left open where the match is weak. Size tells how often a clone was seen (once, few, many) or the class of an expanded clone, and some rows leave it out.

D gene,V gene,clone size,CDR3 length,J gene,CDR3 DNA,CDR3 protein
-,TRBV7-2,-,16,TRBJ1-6,TGTGCCAGCAGCTTAGTCGCAGGGGATTATGATTCACCCCTCCACTTT,CASSLVAGDYDSPLHF
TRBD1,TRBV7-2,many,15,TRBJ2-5,TGTGCCAGCAGCGCCCCGGACAGGGCGGGGGAGACCCAGTACTTC,CASSAPDRAGETQYF
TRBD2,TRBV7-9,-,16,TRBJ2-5,TGTGCCAGCAGCTCGACCCCGGTAGCGGGGAGAGAGACCCAGTACTTC,CASSSTPVAGRETQYF
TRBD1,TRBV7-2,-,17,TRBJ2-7,TGTGACAGCAGCTTAACGGGACAGGGGGCGTCCCCCTACGAGCAGTACTTC,CDSSLTGQGASPYEQYF
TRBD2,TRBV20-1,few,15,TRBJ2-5,TGCAGTGCTAGGATGGCTAGCGGGTCCTGGGAGACCCAGTACTTC,CSARMASGSWETQYF
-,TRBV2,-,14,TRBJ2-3,TGTGCCAGCAGTGAAGGTCAGGGTAGAGATACGCAGTATTTT,CASSEGQGRDTQYF
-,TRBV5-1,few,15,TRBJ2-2,TGCGCCAGCAGCCCACGGGGGGCTGGGACCGGGGAGCTGTTTTTT,CASSPRGAGTGELFF
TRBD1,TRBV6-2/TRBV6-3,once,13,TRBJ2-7,TGTGCCAGCAGGGGACAGGGTCGGTACGAGCAGTACTTC,CASRGQGRYEQYF
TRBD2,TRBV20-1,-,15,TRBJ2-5,TGCAGTGCTTCGCCTGGCGGGGGGTACCAAGAGACCCAGTACTTC,CSASPGGGYQETQYF
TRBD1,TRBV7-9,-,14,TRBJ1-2,TGTGCCAGCAGCGCGGGACAGGCTGGCTATGGCTACACCTTC,CASSAGQAGYGYTF
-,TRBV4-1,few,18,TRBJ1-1,TGCGCCAGCAGCCAAACCCTGGGGGCAGGTTTTAGGAACACTGAAGCTTTCTTT,CASSQTLGAGFRNTEAFF
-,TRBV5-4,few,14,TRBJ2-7,TGTGCCAGCAGCTTTCGAGGGAACCCCTACGAGCAGTACTTC,CASSFRGNPYEQYF
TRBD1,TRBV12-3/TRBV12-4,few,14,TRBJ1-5,TGTGCCAGCAGTAGACAGGGAGAGATGAAGCCCCAGCATTTT,CASSRQGEMKPQHF
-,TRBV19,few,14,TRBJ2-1,TGTGCCAGTAGTATAGATCCGGGGGTTAATGAGCAGTTCTTC,CASSIDPGVNEQFF
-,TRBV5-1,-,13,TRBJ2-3,TGCGCCAGCAGCTTGGCAGTCACAGATACGCAGTATTTT,CASSLAVTDTQYF